Following are 13 T cell receptor beta chains from one sample sequenced in a study of blood T cells in healthy people across ages. It was with a sample-barcoded 5' primer and a J-beta primer mix that a second PCR of roughly 6 to 11 cycles was run. TCRdb reprocessed the 5' RACE reads with MiXCR, giving one entry per CDR3 protein. The data show about 800,000 distinct CDR3 sequences, with 20% to 30% seen just once and under 4.5% held by the top ten. This sample also appeared in a second study, on T cells of mothers and their children.

Sequencing was performed on blood. These receptors originate from a boy aged 5-17 years in good health.

This clonotype was counted at least ten times. The V and J genes are TRBV30 and TRBJ1-2, with TRBD1 as a possible D gene (5 bases). The CDR3 totals 14 residues. The V end was cut by 3 bases, the J end by 3 bases, with 14 bases between. Germline CDR1 is GTSNPN and CDR2 is SVGIG (reference sequence). CDR3 sequence (DNA): TGTGCCTGGAGCGTAAAGGACACTTACTATGGCTACACCTTC. This translates into CAWSVKDTYYGYTF.

This clonotype came up a few times. The rearrangement uses TRBV14 and TRBJ2-1, with a possible D match to TRBD1 (5 bases). Per the germline V gene, CDR1 is SGHDN and CDR2 is FVKESK. The length of the CDR3 is 12 residues. The V end was cut by 4 bases, the J end by 14 bases, with 15 bases between. The CDR3 DNA reads as TGTGCCAGCAGCCGGGGCTCAGGGAATAAGTTCTTC. Residues: CASSRGSGNKFF.

This clonotype has a handful of counts. V and J are TRBV5-1 and TRBJ2-5; 7 nucleotides line up with TRBD1. Judging by the DNA end, TRBJ2-7 fits better; the J call may be wrong. The CDR3 covers 14 residues. Germline-derived CDR1 and CDR2 are SGHRS and YFSETQ. CDR3 nucleotide sequence: TGCGCCAGCAGCACCAGGGGGACGGACTACGAGCAGTACTTC. This encodes CASSTRGTDYEQYF.

The V call is TRBV7-9, the J call TRBJ2-3; D not resolved. Trimming took 3 bases from V and 0 from J, leaving 13 bases between them. The CDR3 extends over 16 amino acids. CDR1 and CDR2 (germline): SEHNR, FQNEAQ (reference sequence). As DNA, the CDR3 is TGTGCCAGCAGCTTCGGAAAAGGGCTTAGCACAGATACGCAGTATTTT. As protein: CASSFGKGLSTDTQYF.

The chain uses TRBV20-1 and TRBJ2-4; D ambiguous. V lost 5 bases and J 1 base, leaving 12 bases between the germline ends. CDR1 and CDR2 from the germline V gene are DFQATT and SNEGSKA (reference sequence). CDR3 size: 14 residues. CDR3 in DNA: TGCAGTGCTTTTTCGAGGTGGGCCAAAAACATTCAGTACTTC. It is translated as CSAFSRWAKNIQYF.

This clonotype was observed a single time. V gene TRBV7-2 combines with J gene TRBJ2-5, with D perhaps being TRBD1 or TRBD2 (5 bases each). V dropped 3 bases and J dropped 1 base, with 15 bases sitting between them. Germline values: CDR1 SGHTA, CDR2 FQGNSA. This CDR3 has 16 amino acids. CDR3 DNA sequence: TGTGCCAGCAGCTTTGGGGCGGGTAGTGGCCAAGAGACCCAGTACTTC. This gives the protein CASSFGAGSGQETQYF.

This clonotype was seen a handful of times. V gene TRBV5-4 combines with J gene TRBJ2-7; D possibly corresponds to TRBD1 (5 bases). CDR1 and CDR2 (germline): SGHNT, YYREEE (reference sequence). V was clipped by 0 bases and J by 5 bases, with 12 bases between them. This CDR3 is 14 amino acids long. The CDR3 spells CASSLEGWSDEQYF. For the CDR3, the DNA is TGTGCCAGCAGCTTGGAGGGGTGGAGCGACGAGCAGTACTTC.

The chain uses TRBV6-4 and TRBJ1-5; 9 nucleotides match TRBD1. This CDR3 has 15 amino acids. Germline assignment: CDR1 MRHNA and CDR2 SNTAGT. With 3 bases clipped from V and 3 bases from J, the junction kept 3 bases outside the gene matches. The CDR3 region has the DNA TGTGCCAGCAGTGAAGGGACAGGGCTCAATCAGCCCCAGCATTTT. Protein sequence: CASSEGTGLNQPQHF.

The V call is TRBV6-5, the J call TRBJ2-1; the D is unclear. The CDR3 runs 15 residues. CDR1 is MNHEY, CDR2 SVGAGI, per germline. The V end lost 0 bases, the J end lost 10 bases, and 16 bases lay between the germline ends. The CDR3 loop reads CASSYSYTHATEQFF. The CDR3 DNA follows: TGTGCCAGCAGTTACTCTTACACCCACGCCACGGAGCAGTTCTTC.

V gene TRBV18 combines with J gene TRBJ2-1, with 9 bases aligning to TRBD2. The V gene's germline CDR1 is KGHSH and CDR2 LQKENI. There are 15 residues in the CDR3. J lost 6 bases, V lost 3 bases, and 6 bases had no gene match. The CDR3 loop is CASSPFSGSGNEQFF. Written as DNA, the CDR3 is TGTGCCAGCTCACCCTTTAGCGGGAGCGGCAATGAGCAGTTCTTC. The full variable domain, rest sourced from reference TRBV18 and TRBJ2-1, is NAGVMQNPRHLVRRRGQEARLRCSPMKGHSHVYWYRQLPEEGLKFMVYLQKENIIDESGMPKERFSAEFPKEGPSILRIQQVVRGDSAAYFCASSPFSGSGNEQFFGPGTRLTVL.

CDR3 residues: CASSPLMGRREQYF. For the CDR3, the DNA is TGCGCCAGCAGCCCACTTATGGGGAGGCGCGAGCAGTACTTC. The chain has TRBV4-1 and TRBJ2-7, with D perhaps TRBD2 (6 bases). The length of the CDR3 is 14 residues. V dropped 4 bases and J dropped 6 bases, with 16 bases sitting between them. Germline CDR1 is MGHRA and CDR2 is YSYEKL.

The chain combines TRBV19 with TRBJ2-5; D uncertain. The germline V and J ends were trimmed by 3 bases and 1 base, with 12 bases remaining between them. The CDR3 sequence is 15 residues long. CDR1 and CDR2 from the germline V gene are LNHDA and SQIVND (reference sequence). CDR3 loop: CASSIRGSPQETQYF. The CDR3 region has the DNA TGTGCCAGTAGTATCCGTGGAAGCCCCCAAGAGACCCAGTACTTC. The variable domain in full, with the rest retrieved from reference TRBV19 and TRBJ2-5, is DGGITQSPKYLFRKEGQNVTLSCEQNLNHDAMYWYRQDPGQGLRLIYYSQIVNDFQKGDIAEGYSVSREKKESFPLTVTSAQKNPTAFYLCASSIRGSPQETQYFGPGTRLLVL.

CDR3 region: CASSPPLGGRGNTEAFF. CDR3 bases: TGTGCCAGCAGTCCCCCCTTGGGGGGCCGGGGGAACACTGAAGCTTTCTTT. This chain links TRBV25-1 with TRBJ1-1; D perhaps matches TRBD1 (6 bases). This CDR3 is built from 17 residues. Between the trimmed V and J ends, which lost 5 bases and 1 base, there was a span of 20 bases. CDR1 is MGHDK, CDR2 SYGVNS, per germline.